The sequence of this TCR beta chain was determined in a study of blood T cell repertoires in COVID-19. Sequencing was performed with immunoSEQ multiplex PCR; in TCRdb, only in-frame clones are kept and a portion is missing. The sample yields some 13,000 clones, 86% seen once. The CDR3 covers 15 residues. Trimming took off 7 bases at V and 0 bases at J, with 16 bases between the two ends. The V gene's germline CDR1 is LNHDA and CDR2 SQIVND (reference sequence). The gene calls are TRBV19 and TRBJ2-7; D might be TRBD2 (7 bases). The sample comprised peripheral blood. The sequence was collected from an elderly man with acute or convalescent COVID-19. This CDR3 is CASKAGAISSYEQYF. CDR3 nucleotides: TGTGCCAGTAAGGCGGGGGCCATCAGCTCCTACGAGCAGTACTTC.